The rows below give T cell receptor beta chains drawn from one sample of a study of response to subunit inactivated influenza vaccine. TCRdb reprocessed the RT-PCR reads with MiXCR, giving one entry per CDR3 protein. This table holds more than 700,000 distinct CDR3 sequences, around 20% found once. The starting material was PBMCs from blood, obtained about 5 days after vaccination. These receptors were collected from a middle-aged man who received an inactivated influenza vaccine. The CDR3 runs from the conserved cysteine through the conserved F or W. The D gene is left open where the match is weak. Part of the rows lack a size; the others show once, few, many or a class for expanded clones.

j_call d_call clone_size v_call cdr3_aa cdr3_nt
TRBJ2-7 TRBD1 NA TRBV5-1 CASSLLGGTGGVEQYF TGCGCCAGCAGCTTGTTGGGTGGGACAGGGGGAGTCGAGCAGTACTTC
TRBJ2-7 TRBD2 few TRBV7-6 CASSLWASGGAYEQYF TGTGCCAGCAGCTTATGGGCTAGCGGGGGGGCCTACGAGCAGTACTTC
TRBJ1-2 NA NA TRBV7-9 CASSSRRGPNYGYTF TGTGCCAGCAGCTCCCGACGTGGTCCTAACTATGGCTACACCTTC
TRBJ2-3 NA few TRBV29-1 CSVKGTITDTQYF TGCAGCGTTAAGGGGACAATCACAGATACGCAGTATTTT
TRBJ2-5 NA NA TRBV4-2 CASSQDYRGGGETQYF TGTGCCAGCAGCCAAGATTATCGAGGGGGTGGAGAGACCCAGTACTTC
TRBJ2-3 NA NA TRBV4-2 CASSQDSDYRTDTQYF TGTGCCAGCAGCCAAGATTCGGACTACCGCACAGATACGCAGTATTTT
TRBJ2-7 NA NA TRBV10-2 CASRGVTSYEQYF TGCGCCAGCAGAGGAGTCACCTCCTACGAGCAGTACTTC
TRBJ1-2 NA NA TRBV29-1 CSVESYDYTF TGCAGCGTTGAATCCTATGACTACACCTTC
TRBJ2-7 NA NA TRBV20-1 CSADLEFPYEQYF TGCAGTGCCGACCTAGAGTTTCCCTACGAGCAGTACTTC
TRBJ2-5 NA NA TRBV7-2 CASSLVHSGQETQYF TGTGCCAGCAGCTTAGTACACAGTGGTCAAGAGACCCAGTACTTC
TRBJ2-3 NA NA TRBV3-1 CASSQEEQGGGTDTQYF TGTGCCAGCAGCCAAGAGGAGCAGGGAGGAGGCACAGATACGCAGTATTTT
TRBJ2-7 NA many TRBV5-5 CASSQQTQDEQYF TGTGCCAGCAGTCAACAGACCCAGGACGAGCAGTACTTC
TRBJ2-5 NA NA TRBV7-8 CASRLVSGAGETQYF TGTGCCAGCAGACTCGTCTCAGGGGCGGGCGAGACCCAGTACTTC
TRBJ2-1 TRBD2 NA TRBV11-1 CASSLVKGLASSYNEQFF TGTGCCAGCAGCTTAGTTAAGGGACTAGCGAGCTCCTACAATGAGCAGTTCTTC
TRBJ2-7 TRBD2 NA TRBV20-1 CSAREPGTSLYEQYF TGCAGTGCTAGAGAACCCGGGACTAGCCTCTACGAGCAGTACTTC
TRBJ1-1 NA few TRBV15 CATSRDSGARAFF TGTGCCACCAGCAGAGATTCGGGGGCGCGAGCTTTCTTT
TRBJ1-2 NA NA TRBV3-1 CASSSRDTNYGYTF TGTGCCAGCAGCTCCCGGGACACCAACTATGGCTACACCTTC
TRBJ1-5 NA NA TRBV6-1 CASLGAGSSNQPQHF TGTGCCAGCCTAGGGGCGGGGAGTAGCAATCAGCCCCAGCATTTT
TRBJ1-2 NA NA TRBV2 CASRGTPVGVYYGYTF TGTGCCAGCCGCGGGACTCCGGTAGGCGTGTACTATGGCTACACCTTC
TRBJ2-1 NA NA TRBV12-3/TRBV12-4 CASSRDLMNNEQFF TGTGCCAGCAGCCGGGACTTGATGAACAATGAGCAGTTCTTC
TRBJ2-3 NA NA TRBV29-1 CSVVVRSSDRTDTQYF TGCAGCGTTGTTGTAAGGTCTAGCGACCGCACAGATACGCAGTATTTT
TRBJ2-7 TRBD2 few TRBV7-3 CASSLLAGKYEQYF TGTGCCAGCAGCTTACTAGCGGGAAAGTACGAGCAGTACTTC